Following are 10 T cell receptor beta chains from one sample sequenced in a study of blood T cell repertoires in COVID-19. The table came from immunoSEQ multiplex PCR; TCRdb's copy has only in-frame clones and leaves some out. Among over 200,000 clones, almost 90% were seen once, and the ten largest hold around 1.5%. Sample: peripheral blood. Source of these receptors: a young man with active or convalescent COVID-19.

V gene TRBV27 combines with J gene TRBJ2-7, with 7 bases that match TRBD2. The CDR3 runs to 13 residues. V gave up 3 bases and J gave up 7 bases; unmatched junction bases: 6. Per the germline V gene, CDR1 is MNHEY and CDR2 is SMNVEV (reference sequence). CDR3 loop: CASSFDRGGEQYF. The CDR3 DNA sequence: TGTGCCAGCAGTTTTGATCGGGGAGGGGAGCAGTACTTC.

V is TRBV10-2 and J is TRBJ2-2, with D possibly being TRBD1 (6 bases). The CDR3 consists of 13 residues. Trimming shortened V by 6 bases and J by 6 bases, and 11 bases separated the two germline ends. CDR1 and CDR2 from the germline V gene are WSHSY and SAAADI. The CDR3 DNA follows: TGCGCCAGCAGAGCCGGACAGCCCGGGGAGCTGTTTTTT. Translating gives CASRAGQPGELFF.

This chain links TRBV11-2 with TRBJ1-3; D call uncertain. The CDR3 sequence is 13 residues long. Looked up from germline, CDR1 is SGHAT and CDR2 is FQNNGV. Between the trimmed V and J ends, which lost 5 bases and 3 bases, there was a span of 8 bases. CDR3 in amino acids: CASSPQLGNTIYF. The CDR3 DNA reads as TGTGCCAGCAGCCCACAGCTTGGAAACACCATATATTTT.

V gene TRBV10-2 combines with J gene TRBJ2-2, with 7 bases identical to TRBD2. V was pared by 6 bases and J by 6 bases, with 4 bases of the junction left unmatched. Per the germline V gene, CDR1 is WSHSY and CDR2 is SAAADI. This CDR3 is built from 13 residues. CDR3: CASSLLAAGELFF. The CDR3 DNA reads TGCGCCAGCAGCCTTCTAGCGGCCGGGGAGCTGTTTTTT.

The V gene is TRBV3-1 (or the pseudogene TRBV3-2), the J gene TRBJ2-7; TRBD2 agrees at 16 bases. Germline V lookup: CDR1 LGHDT, CDR2 YNNKEL (reference sequence). The ends lost 4 bases at V and 3 bases at J; junction bases unmatched: 12. The CDR3 has 19 amino acids. CDR3 region: CASSPSLGTSGRVGYEQYF. The CDR3 bases are TGTGCCAGCAGCCCGAGTCTCGGGACTAGCGGGAGGGTGGGCTACGAGCAGTACTTC.

J is TRBJ2-1 and V is TRBV18; D perhaps matches TRBD2 (7 bases). Germline V gene data show CDR1 as KGHSH and CDR2 as LQKENI. V lost 3 bases, J lost 10 bases, and 16 bases lay in between. The CDR3 is 14 amino acids. In DNA form, the CDR3 reads TGTGCCAGCTCACCCGGGGGGCAGCGCTTGGAGCAGTTCTTC. This codes for CASSPGGQRLEQFF.

The chain combines TRBV13 with TRBJ2-7; 8 bases map to TRBD1. This CDR3 region has 14 residues. V lost 7 bases, J lost 3 bases, and 8 bases stayed unmatched. The germline V gene has CDR1 PRHDT and CDR2 FYEKMQ (reference sequence). CDR3 in DNA: TGTGCCAGCAAACGGACAGGGTTTCTCTACGAGCAGTACTTC. Translating it yields CASKRTGFLYEQYF. Complete variable domain (other parts from reference TRBV13 and TRBJ2-7): AAGVIQSPRHLIKEKRETATLKCYPIPRHDTVYWYQQGPGQDPQFLISFYEKMQSDKGSIPDRFSAQQFSDYHSELNMSSLELGDSALYFCASKRTGFLYEQYFGPGTRLTVT.

The chain couples TRBV19 to TRBJ1-4; unclear D gene. Trimming took 6 bases from V and 3 from J, leaving 11 bases between them. Germline V gene data show CDR1 as LNHDA and CDR2 as SQIVND (reference sequence). CDR3 length: 14 amino acids. The CDR3 protein is CASRNAGSNEKLFF. In nucleotides, the CDR3 is TGTGCCAGTAGGAATGCCGGGTCTAATGAAAAACTGTTTTTT.

The chain joins TRBV5-4 to TRBJ1-5; no definite D call. The V end lost 6 bases, the J end lost 0 bases, and 19 bases lay between the germline ends. Germline CDR1 is SGHNT and CDR2 is YYREEE (reference sequence). CDR3 length: 17 residues. The CDR3 region has the DNA TGTGCCAGCACCCCGAGGCGGGGTGAGGATAGCAATCAGCCCCAGCATTTT. It translates to CASTPRRGEDSNQPQHF. Looking up the rest from reference TRBV5-4 and TRBJ1-5 gives the full variable domain: ETGVTQSPTHLIKTRGQQVTLRCSSQSGHNTVSWYQQALGQGPQFIFQYYREEENGRGNFPPRFSGLQFPNYSSELNVNALELDDSALYLCASTPRRGEDSNQPQHFGDGTRLSIL.

The V and J genes are TRBV28 and TRBJ1-4; maybe TRBD1 (5 bases). This CDR3 is built from 13 residues. Deletions cut 5 bases from V and 4 bases from J, with 8 bases between. Germline V lookup: CDR1 MDHEN, CDR2 SYDVKM. In DNA, the CDR3 is TGTGCCAGCAGTCCAGGGCGTAATGAAAAACTGTTTTTT. Its translation: CASSPGRNEKLFF.